Listed here are 20 T cell receptor beta chains from one sample, sequenced in a study of glioma-infiltrating T cells. Using RNA template, CDR3s of TCR alpha and beta were amplified with iRepertoire arm-PCR. From the multiplex PCR reads, TCRdb called clonotypes with MiXCR, one entry per CDR3 protein. Of fewer than 200,000 distinct CDR3 sequences in the sample, approximately 30% were seen once. Sequencing was carried out using glioma tissue, nonneoplastic brain tissue, or PBMCs (not recorded which). These receptors were taken from a human donor with low-grade glioma or glioblastoma, undergoing nonglioma brain surgery, or in good health (not recorded which).

As regards this clonotype: A much larger clone lies one base from this, so it may be a read error. The J gene is TRBJ1-2, the V gene TRBV7-9; D gene unclear. CDR1 and CDR2 from the germline V gene are SEHNR and FQNEAQ (reference sequence). CDR3 length equals 15 residues. As DNA, the CDR3 is TGTGCCAGCAGCTTAGTGGCGGAGAGCGTCTATGACTACACCTTC. Translating it yields CASSLVAESVYDYTF.

This clonotype has just one count. A much larger clonotype is one base distant, so this may be a read error. This chain connects TRBV4-2 to TRBJ2-1, with D unresolved. Trimming took off 0 bases at V and 6 bases at J, with 12 bases between the two ends. Per the germline V gene, CDR1 is LGHNA and CDR2 is YNFKEQ. This CDR3 has 15 amino acids. In DNA form, the CDR3 reads TGTGCCAGCAGCCAAGAACGGCAGGCGGCCAATGAGCAGTTCTTC. Its translation is CASSQERQAANEQFF.

In this sample, this clonotype turned up many times. J is TRBJ2-7 and V is TRBV7-2; 7 bases line up with TRBD2. This CDR3 is built from 16 residues. V dropped 3 bases and J dropped 0; count of bases not matched to a gene: 8. CDR1 and CDR2 from the germline V gene are SGHTA and FQGNSA. The CDR3 region is CASSFVAGESSYEQYF. In DNA form, the CDR3 reads TGTGCCAGCAGCTTTGTGGCGGGAGAGAGCTCCTACGAGCAGTACTTC. Full variable domain (remainder filled in from reference TRBV7-2 and TRBJ2-7): GAGVSQSPSNKVTEKGKDVELRCDPISGHTALYWYRQSLGQGLEFLIYFQGNSAPDKSGLPSDRFSAERTGGSVSTLTIQRTQQEDSAVYLCASSFVAGESSYEQYFGPGTRLTVT.

Ten or more counts support this clonotype. The chain joins TRBV7-8 to TRBJ2-2, with no clear D. The germline V gene encodes CDR1 SGHVS and CDR2 FQNEAQ. Trimming shortened V by 2 bases and J by 1 base, and 5 bases separated the two germline ends. This CDR3 spans 14 amino acids. The CDR3 sequence is CASSLTLNTGELFF. The CDR3 region has the DNA TGTGCCAGCAGCTTAACACTGAACACCGGGGAGCTGTTTTTT.

Note on this clonotype: This sequence may be a read error, since a much larger clone differs from it by one base. The gene calls are TRBV2 and TRBJ2-1, with D possibly matching TRBD1 (6 bases). Germline loops: CDR1 SNHLY, CDR2 FYNNEI. The CDR3 has 13 residues. Trimming took 7 bases from V and 4 from J, leaving 11 bases between them. This CDR3 is CASTWGPYNEQFF. CDR3 nucleotide sequence: TGTGCCAGCACCTGGGGGCCTTACAATGAGCAGTTCTTC.

V and J are TRBV12-3 or TRBV12-4 and TRBJ2-7; D might be TRBD1 (5 bases). CDR3 size: 11 residues. V was trimmed by 6 bases and J by 5 bases, leaving 8 bases between them. CDR3 loop: CASRAGNEQYF. Here the CDR3 DNA reads TGTGCCAGCAGAGCAGGGAACGAGCAGTACTTC.

In this sample, this clonotype turned up many times. The V call is TRBV7-9, the J call TRBJ2-7; 9 nucleotides align to TRBD1. Germline V gene lookup returns CDR1 SEHNR and CDR2 FQNEAQ (reference sequence). V lost 5 bases, J lost 0 bases, and 5 bases stayed unmatched. The CDR3 is 15 residues long. The CDR3 loop is CASSPWTGVSYEQYF. The CDR3 DNA follows: TGTGCCAGCAGCCCATGGACAGGGGTCTCCTACGAGCAGTACTTC. The variable domain in full, completed from reference TRBV7-9 and TRBJ2-7, reads DTGVSQNPRHKITKRGQNVTFRCDPISEHNRLYWYRQTLGQGPEFLTYFQNEAQLEKSRLLSDRFSAERPKGSFSTLEIQRTEQGDSAMYLCASSPWTGVSYEQYFGPGTRLTVT.

Remarks on this clonotype: A much larger clone is a single base away; this may be a read error. V usage is TRBV29-1 and J usage is TRBJ1-2; TRBD1 is a possible D gene (6 bases). Trimming took off 7 bases at V and 4 bases at J, with 13 bases between the two ends. CDR1 is SQVTM and CDR2 is ANQGSEA in the germline V gene. The CDR3 is 12 amino acids. The CDR3 here is CSAHQGSYGYTF. CDR3 coding DNA: TGCAGCGCTCATCAGGGGAGCTATGGCTACACCTTC.

This clonotype was seen ten or more times. One end of the junction is discordant with germline, which a read error may explain. This sequence joins TRBV10-2 and TRBJ1-1; D gene ambiguous. Germline V gene sequence: CDR1 WSHSY, CDR2 SAAADI. This CDR3 has 12 residues. DNA for the CDR3: TGCGCCAGCAGTGAGTCCCTATTTGGCGCCACTTTT. Its protein is CASSESLFGATF.

There are many counts of this clonotype. The genes are TRBV19 and TRBJ1-1; D is uncertain. Between the trimmed V and J ends, which lost 2 bases and 4 bases, there was a span of 5 bases. This CDR3 region has 12 residues. Germline assignment: CDR1 LNHDA and CDR2 SQIVND (reference sequence). In nucleotides, the CDR3 is TGTGCCAGTAGTATATCTACCACTGAAGCTTTCTTT. Amino acid sequence: CASSISTTEAFF.

The rearrangement links TRBV6-1 to TRBJ1-2; TRBD1 agrees at 11 bases. This CDR3 contains 16 residues. The germline CDR1 and CDR2 sequences are MNHNS and SASEGT. The V segment lost 1 base and the J segment 10 bases; nucleotides outside the gene matches: 11. CDR3 DNA: TGTGCCAGCAGTGAAGGGTGGACAGGGGGCAACTATAACTACACCTTC. Protein product: CASSEGWTGGNYNYTF.

This clonotype came up once. This could be a read error, since a much larger clone is one nucleotide away. V and J are TRBV4-3 and TRBJ2-1; D not resolved. The CDR3 covers 14 residues. CDR1 is LGHNA and CDR2 is YSLEER in the germline V gene. The CDR3 nucleotides are TGCGCCAGCAGCCACAGAAACACCGACAATGAGCAGTCCTTC. Its translation: CASSHRNTDNEQSF.

The J gene is TRBJ2-6, the V gene TRBV18; D might be TRBD2 (6 bases). Germline CDR1 KGHSH, CDR2 LQKENI. With 1 base removed from V and 4 bases from J, the gap between germline ends came to 20 bases. The CDR3 is made up of 19 amino acids. The CDR3, as DNA: TGTGCCAGCTCACCACGCACCCCCATGCGGGGTGGCGGGGCCAACGTCCTGACTTTC. Encoded protein: CASSPRTPMRGGGANVLTF.

Many counts were recorded for this clonotype. The chain links TRBV19 to TRBJ2-3; D remains unclear. This CDR3 has 16 amino acids. Between the trimmed V and J ends, which lost 1 base and 0 bases, there was a span of 11 bases. CDR1 LNHDA and CDR2 SQIVND come from the germline V gene (reference sequence). CDR3 sequence: CASSIAPDGSTDTQYF. The CDR3 DNA is TGTGCCAGTAGTATAGCTCCGGACGGAAGCACAGATACGCAGTATTTT.

This rearrangement joins TRBV20-1 to TRBJ2-7; D remains ambiguous. There are 12 residues in the CDR3. Trimming removed 3 bases at V and 5 bases at J, with 11 bases between. Germline V gene data show CDR1 as DFQATT and CDR2 as SNEGSKA (reference sequence). The CDR3 coding sequence is TGCAGTGCTAGCGGAGCCTACAACGAGCAGTACTTC. It yields the protein CSASGAYNEQYF.

This clonotype was seen many times. This chain joins TRBV27 and TRBJ2-3, with a weak D call TRBD1 (6 bases). With 3 bases removed from V and 1 base from J, the gap between germline ends came to 14 bases. CDR3 length: 16 residues. CDR1 is MNHEY, CDR2 SMNVEV, per germline (reference sequence). The DNA for the CDR3 is TGTGCCAGCAGTTTGACCCCAGGGGCAGGCACAGATACGCAGTATTTT. Translation gives CASSLTPGAGTDTQYF.

On this clonotype: A much larger clonotype is one base distant, so this may be a read error. The CDR3 end shows no conserved phenylalanine or tryptophan, and so a read error is likely. V usage is TRBV9 and J usage is TRBJ1-1; no clear D. Germline loops: CDR1 SGDLS, CDR2 YYNGEE. The CDR3 is 13 amino acids. V dropped 3 bases and J dropped 1 base, with 7 bases sitting between them. The CDR3 coding sequence is TGTGCCAGCAGCGGGGCGGGGAACACTGAAGCTTTCCTT. Translated: CASSGAGNTEAFL.

In the case of this clonotype: It is unclear where the CDR3 begins or ends on the DNA, so no DNA is shown, and the CDR3 is as TCRdb lists it. The chain is built from TRBV6-1 and TRBJ2-6; the D call in the table, TRBD1, was not verified against the DNA. Germline CDR1 reads MNHNS; CDR2 reads SASEGT. The CDR3 totals 23 residues, both ends included. The CDR3: CASSFYICSARSRGASGANVLTF.

The gene calls are TRBV4-3 and TRBJ1-5; D is unclear. From germline, CDR1 is LGHNA and CDR2 YSLEER. The CDR3 has 15 residues. V was trimmed by 5 bases and J by 0 bases, leaving 11 bases between them. The CDR3 loop is CASSYGDYSNQPQHF. CDR3 nucleotides: TGCGCCAGCAGCTACGGCGATTATAGCAATCAGCCCCAGCATTTT.

This clonotype was counted many times. The J gene is TRBJ2-1, the V gene TRBV12-3 or TRBV12-4; the match to TRBD2 covers 11 bases. The CDR3 length is 15 residues. J gave up 6 bases and V 6 bases, and 7 bases lay outside the gene matches. CDR3 in amino acids: CASSSGLAGFNEQFF. The CDR3 region has the DNA TGTGCCAGCAGCTCCGGACTAGCGGGTTTCAATGAGCAGTTCTTC.